This passage covers 18 T cell receptor beta chains from one sample sequenced in a study of OX40 agonist ivuxolimab in advanced cancers. Some clones are missing from TCRdb's copy, which holds only in-frame ones; the method was immunoSEQ multiplex PCR. This table has around 150,000 clones, 85% to 95% appearing once. This specimen was CD4+ or CD8+ T cells sorted from blood, taken in a trial of the OX40 agonist ivuxolimab. These receptor sequences come from an adult with an advanced solid tumor such as melanoma, head and neck, liver or kidney cancer.

This clone appeared once. The rearrangement joins TRBV19 to TRBJ2-7, with D unresolved. Germline V CDR1 and CDR2: LNHDA, SQIVND (reference sequence). The CDR3 has 12 residues. The V end lost 2 bases, the J end lost 4 bases, and 6 bases lay between the germline ends. CDR3 sequence reads: CASSIQGYEQYF. CDR3 sequence (DNA): TGTGCCAGTAGTATACAAGGATACGAGCAGTACTTC.

The rearrangement joins TRBV4-3 to TRBJ2-7, with 12 bases that match TRBD2. Trimming removed 1 base from V and 3 bases from J; junction bases left unmatched: 7. Germline CDR1 reads LGHNA; CDR2 reads YSLEER. There are 17 residues in the CDR3. CDR3 protein: CASSQGRTSGNVYEQYF. The CDR3 bases are TGCGCCAGCAGCCAAGGCCGGACTAGCGGGAATGTCTACGAGCAGTACTTC.

In DNA form, the CDR3 reads TGTGCCAGCAGCCGGGGACTAGTCGAGACCCAGTACTTC. This encodes CASSRGLVETQYF. V is TRBV14 and J is TRBJ2-5; 8 positions match TRBD2. CDR1 SGHDN and CDR2 FVKESK come from the germline V gene. J gave up 5 bases and V 4 bases, and 3 bases lay outside the gene matches. The CDR3 loop spans 13 amino acids. Full variable domain (rest looked up from reference TRBV14 and TRBJ2-5): EAGVTQFPSHSVIEKGQTVTLRCDPISGHDNLYWYRRVMGKEIKFLLHFVKESKQDESGMPNNRFLAERTGGTYSTLKVQPAELEDSGVYFCASSRGLVETQYFGPGTRLLVL.

The chain couples TRBV5-1 to TRBJ2-2; D is perhaps TRBD2 (5 bases). Germline V gene sequence: CDR1 SGHRS, CDR2 YFSETQ. The germline V and J ends were trimmed by 4 bases and 4 bases, with 5 bases remaining between them. The CDR3 runs 12 residues. The CDR3, as DNA: TGCGCCAGCAGCGAGGGCACCGGGGAGCTGTTTTTT. This translates into CASSEGTGELFF.

This chain links TRBV7-2 with TRBJ1-6; the D gene is possibly TRBD1 (6 bases). The ends were cut back, 5 bases at V and 5 bases at J, with 13 bases in the middle. The V gene's germline CDR1 is SGHTA and CDR2 FQGNSA. This CDR3 has 15 amino acids. CDR3: CASSPAGADNSPLHF. The CDR3, as DNA: TGTGCCAGCAGCCCCGCGGGGGCGGATAATTCACCCCTCCACTTT.

The V gene is TRBV7-2, the J gene TRBJ2-1, with a weak D call TRBD2 (6 bases). Germline values: CDR1 SGHTA, CDR2 FQGNSA. This CDR3 region has 13 residues. Trimming took off 3 bases at V and 7 bases at J, with 10 bases between the two ends. The DNA of the CDR3 is TGTGCCAGCAGCTTGGGACTTCCAAATGAGCAGTTCTTC. The encoded protein is CASSLGLPNEQFF.

The chain employs TRBV4-2 and TRBJ2-5, with 8 nucleotides matching TRBD1. V was clipped by 2 bases and J by 4 bases; unmatched bases: 3. The CDR3 covers 14 residues. Germline loops: CDR1 LGHNA, CDR2 YNFKEQ. The CDR3 sequence: CASSQRQGSETQYF. In nucleotides, the CDR3 is TGTGCCAGCAGCCAAAGACAGGGGTCAGAGACCCAGTACTTC.

The gene calls are TRBV7-6 and TRBJ1-4, with D hard to call. The CDR3 sequence is 18 residues long. Germline V gene data show CDR1 as SGHVS and CDR2 as FNYEAQ. V gave up 3 bases and J gave up 1 base, with 18 bases separating them. In nucleotides, the CDR3 is TGTGCCAGCAGCTTGGGCAGCGGAGCCCTCATAACTAATGAAAAACTGTTTTTT. It codes for CASSLGSGALITNEKLFF. Together with reference TRBV7-6 and TRBJ1-4, the CDR3 gives the full variable domain: GAGVSQSPRYKVTKRGQDVALRCDPISGHVSLYWYRQALGQGPEFLTYFNYEAQQDKSGLPNDRFSAERPEGSISTLTIQRTEQRDSAMYRCASSLGSGALITNEKLFFGSGTQLSVL.

This clone has just one count. CDR3 DNA: TGTGCCAGCTCACCCTCCAGCGGGGGGGGTAATGAGCAGTTCTTC. This codes for CASSPSSGGGNEQFF. This sequence joins TRBV18 and TRBJ2-1; 10 nucleotides line up with TRBD2. Per germline, CDR1 KGHSH and CDR2 LQKENI. CDR3 length: 15 amino acids. Germline trimming cut 3 bases from V and 7 bases from J; bases unmatched to any gene: 6.

The gene calls are TRBV25-1 and TRBJ2-7; 12 positions match TRBD2. The CDR3 runs to 13 residues. The V and J ends lost 5 bases and 5 bases, in that order; junction bases with no gene match: 1. The germline V gene encodes CDR1 MGHDK and CDR2 SYGVNS. The CDR3 coding sequence is TGTGCCAGCAGTAGACTAGCGGGAGACGAGCAGTACTTC. As protein: CASSRLAGDEQYF.

This chain uses TRBV5-4 with TRBJ1-2; D is unresolved. V lost 0 bases, J lost 3 bases, and 12 bases lay in between. Germline-derived CDR1 and CDR2 are SGHNT and YYREEE (reference sequence). The CDR3 length is 15 residues. This CDR3 is CASSLGQNRDYGYTF. The CDR3 DNA is TGTGCCAGCAGCTTGGGCCAGAATCGCGACTATGGCTACACCTTC.

V gene TRBV4-3 combines with J gene TRBJ2-1; 16 nucleotides line up with TRBD2. The CDR3 covers 14 residues. Per the germline V gene, CDR1 is LGHNA and CDR2 is YSLEER. Trimming removed 8 bases from V and 10 bases from J; junction bases left unmatched: 5. The CDR3 loop reads CASWPGLAGGEQFF. CDR3 DNA: TGCGCCAGCTGGCCGGGACTAGCGGGAGGGGAGCAGTTCTTC.

This clone was seen once. This sequence joins TRBV13 and TRBJ2-3, with no clear D. V was shortened by 5 bases and J by 2 bases, with 8 bases between the two germline ends. CDR1 PRHDT and CDR2 FYEKMQ come from the germline V gene (reference sequence). The CDR3 is 13 amino acids. The CDR3: CASSARNTDTQYF. The DNA for the CDR3 is TGTGCCAGCAGCGCCCGAAACACAGATACGCAGTATTTT.

This rearrangement joins TRBV5-4 to TRBJ1-3; D not resolved. The CDR3 covers 15 residues. Trimming pared 3 bases from V and 0 bases from J, leaving 10 bases between. Germline V gives CDR1 SGHNT, CDR2 YYREEE (reference sequence). CDR3 DNA: TGTGCCAGCAGCTCAAAGGACGGCTCTGGAAACACCATATATTTT. Translation: CASSSKDGSGNTIYF.

In this sample, this clone turned up once. V is TRBV11-2 and J is TRBJ2-5, with 7 bases matching TRBD1. The CDR3 consists of 16 residues. V trimming: 7 bases; J trimming: 1 base; junction bases outside the gene matches: 12. The germline CDR1 and CDR2 sequences are SGHAT and FQNNGV. CDR3 protein: CASTPRLTGFQETQYF. CDR3 DNA: TGTGCCAGCACCCCCCGTCTGACAGGGTTCCAAGAGACCCAGTACTTC.

This clone is a singleton in its sample. CDR3 sequence reads: CASRLQGQPQHF. CDR3 bases: TGTGCCAGCAGACTACAGGGCCAGCCCCAGCATTTT. The chain joins TRBV2 to TRBJ1-5; D perhaps matches TRBD1 (6 bases). V was cut by 6 bases and J by 7 bases, with 10 bases left in between. In germline, CDR1 is SNHLY, CDR2 FYNNEI. This CDR3 is built from 12 residues.

The chain employs TRBV6-6 and TRBJ1-3; D might be TRBD1 (5 bases). V dropped 2 bases and J dropped 0 bases, with 11 bases sitting between them. The CDR3 covers 16 residues. The germline V gene encodes CDR1 MNHNY and CDR2 SVGAGI (reference sequence). The CDR3 loop reads CASSYLQGRSGNTIYF. In DNA form, the CDR3 reads TGTGCCAGCAGTTACCTGCAGGGACGCTCTGGAAACACCATATATTTT.

This clone was seen just once. The chain has TRBV5-8 and TRBJ2-7; TRBD1 aligns across 9 bases. The CDR3 extends over 14 amino acids. Trimming cost V 0 bases and J 4 bases; bases outside gene matches: 2. Germline CDR1 reads SGHTS; CDR2 reads YDEGEE. The CDR3 DNA sequence: TGTGCCAGCAGCTTGGATGACAGGGGGTACGAGCAGTACTTC. It is translated as CASSLDDRGYEQYF. Based on the CDR3 plus reference TRBV5-8 and TRBJ2-7, the full variable domain is EAGVTQSPTHLIKTRGQQATLRCSPISGHTSVYWYQQALGLGLQFLLWYDEGEERNRGNFPPRFSGRQFPNYSSELNVNALELEDSALYLCASSLDDRGYEQYFGPGTRLTVT.